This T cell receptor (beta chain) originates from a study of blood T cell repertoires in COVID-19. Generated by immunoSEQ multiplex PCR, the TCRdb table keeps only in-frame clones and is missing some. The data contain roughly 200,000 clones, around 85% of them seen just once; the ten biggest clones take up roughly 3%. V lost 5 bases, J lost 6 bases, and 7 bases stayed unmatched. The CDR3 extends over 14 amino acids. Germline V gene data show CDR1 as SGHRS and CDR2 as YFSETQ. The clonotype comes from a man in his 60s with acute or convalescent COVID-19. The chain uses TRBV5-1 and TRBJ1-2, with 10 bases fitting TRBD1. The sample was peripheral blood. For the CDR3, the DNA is TGCGCCAGCAGGTCCGGGACAGGGGCGGATGGCTACACCTTC. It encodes CASRSGTGADGYTF.